Each of the 14 T cell receptor beta chains below was sequenced from the same sample in a study of T cells in Graves' hyperthyroidism and ophthalmopathy. What was amplified from RNA transcripts were TCR beta CDR3 regions. The HTBI primer set drove a first-round RT-PCR of the TCR CDR3. TCRdb redid the calling of the multiplex PCR reads with MiXCR, one entry per CDR3 protein. The repertoire includes approximately 590,000 distinct CDR3 sequences, less than 20% of them detected once, and less than 9.5% sits in the top ten. Material for sequencing was blood. Receptors were obtained from a woman in her 30s with Graves' hyperthyroidism.

This clonotype appeared once. This chain uses TRBV6-2 or TRBV6-3 with TRBJ2-2, with 11 nucleotides matching TRBD2. This CDR3 has 17 residues. Losses at the gene ends were 6 bases for V and 4 bases for J; bases not matched to a gene: 10. From germline, CDR1 is MNHEY and CDR2 SVGEGT. The DNA of the CDR3 is TGTGCCAGCAGGCAGGGACTAGCGGCCTTGGGCACCGGGGAGCTGTTTTTT. Protein product: CASRQGLAALGTGELFF.

This clonotype was recorded many times. The genes are TRBV20-1 and TRBJ2-1, with D tentatively TRBD1 (6 bases). The CDR3 has 14 amino acids. V gave up 1 base and J gave up 3 bases, with 10 bases separating them. CDR1 and CDR2 from the germline V gene are DFQATT and SNEGSKA (reference sequence). The CDR3 coding sequence is TGCAGTGCTAGAGTACAGGGCTTCTACAATGAGCAGTTCTTC. It yields the protein CSARVQGFYNEQFF.

This clonotype was picked up many times. This chain links TRBV20-1 with TRBJ2-3; D gene unclear. The CDR3 sequence is 14 residues long. Germline CDR1 DFQATT, CDR2 SNEGSKA (reference sequence). Trimming took 3 bases from V and 6 from J, leaving 16 bases between them. CDR3: CSARAPSPGDTQYF. The DNA of the CDR3 is TGCAGTGCTAGGGCTCCGAGCCCCGGGGATACGCAGTATTTT.

The chain links TRBV2 to TRBJ2-3, with D unresolved. Between the trimmed V and J ends, which lost 2 bases and 2 bases, there was a span of 11 bases. The CDR3 runs to 15 residues. Looked up from germline, CDR1 is SNHLY and CDR2 is FYNNEI. CDR3 sequence: CASSESARPTDTQYF. CDR3 DNA sequence: TGTGCCAGCAGTGAATCTGCCAGACCCACAGATACGCAGTATTTT.

A few counts support this clonotype. This chain connects TRBV4-2 to TRBJ2-3; the D is unclear. CDR3 length: 16 amino acids. Germline CDR1 and CDR2: LGHNA and YNFKEQ. V was pared by 0 bases and J by 1 base, with 11 bases between. CDR3 protein: CASSQDGNTGTDTQYF. CDR3 bases: TGTGCCAGCAGCCAAGATGGGAATACCGGCACAGATACGCAGTATTTT.

This clonotype was counted at least ten times. V and J are TRBV6-1 and TRBJ2-7; D unresolved. This CDR3 region has 14 residues. V was shortened by 5 bases and J by 1 base, with 12 bases between the two germline ends. Germline V gene data show CDR1 as MNHNS and CDR2 as SASEGT. CDR3: CASSRGRDSYEQYF. The CDR3 DNA is TGTGCCAGCAGTCGCGGACGCGATTCCTACGAGCAGTACTTC.

This clonotype was seen ten or more times. V gene TRBV7-3 combines with J gene TRBJ2-7; TRBD2 might be the D (6 bases). The ends were cut back, 2 bases at V and 0 bases at J, with 17 bases in the middle. From germline, CDR1 is SGHTA and CDR2 FQGTGA. This CDR3 comprises 17 residues. CDR3 nucleotide sequence: TGTGCCAGCAGCTTACCCGGACGGAGGGGCCCCTCCTACGAGCAGTACTTC. Encoded protein: CASSLPGRRGPSYEQYF.

This clonotype was seen a single time. This chain links TRBV6-2 or TRBV6-3 with TRBJ2-1, with D tentatively TRBD1 or TRBD2 (5 bases each). Looked up from germline, CDR1 is MNHEY and CDR2 is SVGEGT. V dropped 6 bases and J dropped 7 bases, with 16 bases sitting between them. The CDR3 has 14 amino acids. CDR3 sequence: CASSSVRGVNEQFF. In DNA form, the CDR3 reads TGTGCCAGCAGCTCCGTGAGGGGCGTGAATGAGCAGTTCTTC.

V and J are TRBV27 and TRBJ1-2; TRBD1 might be the D (5 bases). Germline V lookup: CDR1 MNHEY, CDR2 SMNVEV (reference sequence). The CDR3 totals 15 residues. Trimming removed 6 bases at V and 0 bases at J, with 14 bases between. The CDR3 protein is CASRYTDSSNYGYTF. CDR3 nucleotides: TGTGCCAGCAGGTATACAGACAGTTCTAACTATGGCTACACCTTC.

This clonotype was detected many times. V and J are TRBV10-3 and TRBJ2-1; D might be TRBD2 (5 bases). The CDR3 runs 12 residues. Looked up from germline, CDR1 is ENHRY and CDR2 is SYGVKD. Trimming left V 3 bases short and J 5 bases short, with 5 bases between. CDR3: CAISDGNNEQFF. CDR3 DNA sequence: TGTGCCATCAGTGACGGGAACAATGAGCAGTTCTTC.

This clonotype has a count of ten or more. This chain joins TRBV6-2 or TRBV6-3 and TRBJ2-3, with 7 bases identical to TRBD2. With 7 bases clipped from V and 2 bases from J, the junction kept 6 bases outside the gene matches. The CDR3 covers 14 residues. Looked up from germline, CDR1 is MNHEY and CDR2 is SVGEGT. The CDR3 nucleotides are TGTGCCAGCAACCTCGGGACTAACACAGATACGCAGTATTTT. This translates into CASNLGTNTDTQYF.

The rearrangement joins TRBV7-9 to TRBJ2-7; D not resolved. This CDR3 spans 13 amino acids. The germline V and J ends were trimmed by 5 bases and 4 bases, with 12 bases remaining between them. In germline, CDR1 is SEHNR, CDR2 FQNEAQ (reference sequence). The CDR3 protein is CASSPPVEYEQYF. CDR3 sequence (DNA): TGTGCCAGCAGCCCGCCTGTTGAGTACGAGCAGTACTTC.

This sequence joins TRBV20-1 and TRBJ2-1; D gene uncertain. The length of the CDR3 is 21 residues. The V end lost 0 bases, the J end lost 3 bases, and 30 bases lay between the germline ends. The V gene's germline CDR1 is DFQATT and CDR2 SNEGSKA (reference sequence). The CDR3 DNA reads as TGCAGTGCTAGAGATCCCTGGGAAATCCCAGGAGCAAGTATTGACTACAATGAGCAGTTCTTC. Residues: CSARDPWEIPGASIDYNEQFF.

This clonotype was observed a handful of times. The chain is built from TRBV6-1 and TRBJ2-5; D gene uncertain. The CDR3 loop spans 20 amino acids. Trimming cost V 3 bases and J 1 base, with 27 bases left between them. The V gene's germline CDR1 is MNHNS and CDR2 SASEGT. In DNA, the CDR3 is TGTGCCAGCAGTGATACCCCCCCTTTCGTAAGCAGAGGCCTCCAAGAGACCCAGTACTTC. This gives the protein CASSDTPPFVSRGLQETQYF.